What follows describes a single TCR beta chain. The sample belongs to a study of blood T cell repertoires in COVID-19. Study at large: PBMCs, B-cell-depleted T cells, or T cells provided the cDNA or gDNA that made up the material.

Recruits, aged roughly 18 to 95 years, lived in 24 US areas. All recovered Cohort 3 donors got two negative PCRs, got clearance, or saw symptom resolution. This CDR3 spans 13 amino acids. Trimming cost V 0 bases and J 5 bases, with 8 bases left between them. From germline, CDR1 is GTSNPN and CDR2 SVGIG (reference sequence). Per the study methods: It was from reference gene primer amplification that nucleated cell counts were estimated. The repertoire was sequenced with immunoSEQ multiplex PCR; TCRdb's copy has only in-frame clones and lacks some. V and J calls and clone size come straight from that table; D and trimming were deduced from the DNA. Of 250,000 to 350,000 clones in the sample, roughly 89% were seen once.

This TCR derives from a woman aged 18-29 years who had recovered from COVID-19. The sequenced sample was PBMCs or T cells enriched from blood (not recorded which). V gene TRBV30 combines with J gene TRBJ1-5; perhaps TRBD1 as D (5 bases). The CDR3 DNA reads TGTGCCTGGAGTGTCAGGGAAGATCAGCCCCAGCATTTT. This gives the protein CAWSVREDQPQHF.